This T cell receptor beta chain derives from a study of blood T cell repertoires in COVID-19. Study-level information: Both acute and convalescent COVID-19 samples were obtained from the United States, Italy and Spain. Nucleic acid was either cDNA or gDNA, and it came from T cells, B-cell-depleted T cells, or PBMCs.

V dropped 7 bases and J dropped 6 bases, with 22 bases sitting between them. Germline V CDR1 and CDR2: MDHEN, SYDVKM. The CDR3 contains 17 residues. In the authors' workflow: Estimation of nucleated cell counts relied on the amplification of reference gene primers. Produced via immunoSEQ multiplex PCR; TCRdb's table is partial and in-frame only. V and J calls and clone size follow that table, whereas D and trimming were derived from the DNA. Here the sample spans over 40,000 clones, about 92% being singletons. The TCR originated in a human donor in a cohort sampled during active COVID-19. The sample was peripheral blood. The V call is TRBV28, the J call TRBJ1-6, with D possibly being TRBD1 (5 bases). The CDR3: CASTTVGLGPINSPLHF. CDR3 sequence (DNA): TGTGCCAGCACCACCGTCGGATTGGGGCCTATTAATTCACCCCTCCACTTT.